This is a list of T cell receptor beta chains from one sample in a study of T cell responses to AZD1222 COVID-19 vaccine. Using immunoSEQ multiplex PCR, the repertoire was profiled, and TCRdb retains in-frame clones only, with some absent. The sample records around 100,000 clones, roughly 88% being singletons. The material sequenced was peripheral blood, taken on day 0 of AZD1222 vaccination. The origin of the receptors is an adult in good health. The CDR3 runs from the conserved cysteine through the conserved F or W. D genes are given only for firm matches. For some rows the clone size is stated as once, few or many, or as a class when expanded; others skip it.

15 . TRBJ1-6 . TRBV9 CASSVADGHNSPLHF TGTGCCAGCAGCGTAGCGGACGGCCATAATTCACCCCTCCACTTT
12 . TRBJ2-7 . TRBV18 CASSPSPVEQYF TGTGCCAGCTCACCTTCTCCGGTCGAGCAGTACTTC
15 TRBD1 TRBJ2-3 . TRBV5-6 CASSLEQGVADTQYF TGTGCCAGCAGCTTGGAACAGGGGGTGGCAGATACGCAGTATTTT
13 . TRBJ2-7 once TRBV7-9 CASSPRGPDEQYF TGTGCCAGCAGCCCCAGGGGACCCGACGAGCAGTACTTC
15 TRBD1 TRBJ1-6 . TRBV9 CASSRRDRGLSPLHF TGTGCCAGCAGTCGCCGGGACAGGGGGCTTTCACCCCTCCACTTT
16 . TRBJ2-3 . TRBV7-9 CASSLVSGIGTDTQYF TGTGCCAGCAGCTTAGTTTCGGGTATAGGCACAGATACGCAGTATTTT
13 . TRBJ1-1 . TRBV19 CASSLTGNTEAFF TGTGCCAGTAGTCTTACAGGGAACACTGAAGCTTTCTTT
14 . TRBJ1-5 . TRBV6-2/TRBV6-3 CASSLTGFGQPQHF TGTGCCAGCAGCCTAACAGGTTTTGGACAGCCCCAGCATTTT
12 . TRBJ1-1 . TRBV2 CASSGWAAEAFF TGTGCCAGCAGTGGGTGGGCTGCTGAAGCTTTCTTT
15 TRBD1 TRBJ1-6 . TRBV30 CAWSYTQGAGSPLHF TGTGCCTGGAGTTACACACAGGGGGCTGGCTCACCCCTCCACTTT
16 TRBD2 TRBJ2-4 . TRBV5-1 CASSRSGGTAKNIQYF TGCGCCAGCAGCCGATCCGGGGGGACCGCCAAAAACATTCAGTACTTC
15 . TRBJ1-6 . TRBV28 CASSLGHRDNSPLHF TGTGCCAGCAGTTTAGGGCACCGAGATAATTCACCCCTCCACTTT
14 TRBD1 TRBJ1-5 . TRBV2 CASRIQGDSQPQHF TGTGCCAGCAGGATACAGGGGGACAGTCAGCCCCAGCATTTT
13 TRBD1 TRBJ2-5 . TRBV29-1 CSVERDSQETQYF TGCAGCGTTGAAAGGGACAGCCAAGAGACCCAGTACTTC
14 TRBD1 TRBJ1-1 once TRBV18 CASSREGANTEAFF TGTGCCAGCTCACGTGAGGGGGCGAACACTGAAGCTTTCTTT
12 . TRBJ1-1 . TRBV18 CASSPEATEAFF TGTGCCAGCTCCCCCGAGGCCACTGAAGCTTTCTTT
13 . TRBJ1-5 . TRBV9 CASSVGLYQPQHF TGTGCCAGCAGCGTCGGACTTTATCAGCCCCAGCATTTT
13 . TRBJ1-4 . TRBV7-9 CASSSSGLEKLFF TGTGCCAGCAGCTCTTCGGGGCTGGAAAAACTGTTTTTT
13 . TRBJ2-1 . TRBV7-3 CASSLGGPNEQFF TGTGCCAGCAGCTTAGGGGGGCCCAATGAGCAGTTCTTC
12 . TRBJ2-7 . TRBV2 CTLPGSLSEQYF TGTACCCTGCCGGGTAGTTTAAGCGAGCAGTACTTC
12 . TRBJ1-4 . TRBV28 CASSLENEKLFF TGTGCCAGCAGTCTCGAGAATGAAAAACTGTTTTTT
12 . TRBJ1-1 . TRBV4-2 CASSHWGTEAFF TGTGCCAGCAGCCACTGGGGGACTGAAGCTTTCTTT